A single sample gave rise to the 8 T cell receptor beta chains below, sequenced in a study of somatic mutations in cytotoxic T cells in rheumatoid arthritis. Only in-frame clones appear in the TCRdb table, and some are missing; sequencing was by immunoSEQ multiplex PCR. The profile shows 27,000 or so clones, around 90% of them singletons. The sample comprised CD8+ T cells sorted from blood. The receptors derive from an adult with rheumatoid arthritis.

The table lists this clone with a count of one. J is TRBJ2-1 and V is TRBV10-3; maybe TRBD2 (5 bases). The CDR3 contains 14 residues. V was trimmed by 3 bases and J by 5 bases, leaving 11 bases between them. Per the germline V gene, CDR1 is ENHRY and CDR2 is SYGVKD. The chain's CDR3 is CAISDPSLNNEQFF. CDR3 bases: TGTGCCATCAGTGACCCTAGCTTAAACAATGAGCAGTTCTTC.

This chain links TRBV11-1 with TRBJ2-1, with 8 bases lining up with TRBD2. V shed 9 bases and J 1 base; nucleotides not matched to a gene: 14. The CDR3 contains 17 residues. Per germline, CDR1 SGHAT and CDR2 FQDESV (reference sequence). CDR3 coding DNA: TGTGCCAGTGGAGCGGGAGCAAGTTTAGAATCCTACAATGAGCAGTTCTTC. This translates into CASGAGASLESYNEQFF.

The chain employs TRBV6-1 and TRBJ2-1; possible D gene TRBD2, 5 bases. There are 11 residues in the CDR3. Trimming removed 8 bases from V and 6 bases from J, with 8 bases in between. In germline, CDR1 is MNHNS, CDR2 SASEGT. CDR3 sequence: CASPRGNEQFF. DNA of the CDR3: TGTGCCAGCCCACGGGGCAATGAGCAGTTCTTC.

This sequence joins TRBV10-3 and TRBJ2-3; TRBD2 matches 10 bases. Germline V gene lookup returns CDR1 ENHRY and CDR2 SYGVKD. The CDR3 runs to 16 residues. The J segment lost 2 bases and the V segment lost 6 bases, leaving 8 bases of the junction unmatched. This chain's CDR3 is CAISFLLAGNTDTQYF. The CDR3 DNA reads TGTGCCATCAGCTTTCTACTAGCGGGAAACACAGATACGCAGTATTTT.

The chain has TRBV6-1 and TRBJ1-6; D is ambiguous. There are 14 residues in the CDR3. Germline CDR1 reads MNHNS; CDR2 reads SASEGT. V lost 6 bases and J 5 bases, leaving 11 bases between the germline ends. The CDR3 DNA reads as TGTGCCAGCAGGGGGTATGGAGATAATTCACCCCTCCACTTT. Its protein product is CASRGYGDNSPLHF.

This rearrangement joins TRBV28 to TRBJ2-1, with D possibly matching TRBD2 (6 bases). From germline, CDR1 is MDHEN and CDR2 SYDVKM. The V end lost 4 bases, the J end lost 9 bases, and 22 bases lay between the germline ends. The length of the CDR3 is 16 residues. The CDR3 reads CASSSMRTTGLGEQFF. CDR3 nucleotides: TGTGCCAGCAGTTCCATGCGGACTACCGGCCTTGGTGAGCAGTTCTTC. The complete variable domain, with remaining parts taken from reference TRBV28 and TRBJ2-1, reads DVKVTQSSRYLVKRTGEKVFLECVQDMDHENMFWYRQDPGLGLRLIYFSYDVKMKEKGDIPEGYSVSREKKERFSLILESASTNQTSMYLCASSSMRTTGLGEQFFGPGTRLTVL.

V usage is TRBV5-6 and J usage is TRBJ1-5; TRBD1 is a possible D gene (5 bases). The V and J ends lost 1 base and 7 bases respectively, with 15 bases between them. The CDR3 length is 15 residues. Germline V gene lookup returns CDR1 SGHDT and CDR2 YYEEEE. The CDR3 bases are TGTGCCAGCAGCTTGTATTTCGCCGGGACCCAGCCCCAGCATTTT. Protein sequence: CASSLYFAGTQPQHF.

In this sample, this clone turned up a few times. The V call is TRBV11-2, the J call TRBJ2-7; D gene unclear. This CDR3 has 13 amino acids. V lost 5 bases and J 3 bases, leaving 11 bases between the germline ends. The germline V gene has CDR1 SGHAT and CDR2 FQNNGV. The CDR3 loop is CASSAWALYEQYF. As DNA, the CDR3 is TGTGCCAGCAGCGCGTGGGCCCTCTACGAGCAGTACTTC.